Reported below is one T cell receptor beta chain. Its antigen is still unknown. Noted time point: cycle 4 day 1 (C4D1), after 6 weeks of nivolumab. Exposure to brentuximab vedotin varied, and each patient had relapsed following autologous stem cell transplantation. Patients' outcomes at their best amounted to complete response, partial response or progressive disease. The source of the sample is a study of PD-1 blockade in classical Hodgkin lymphoma. Using immunoSEQ multiplex PCR, the repertoire was profiled, and TCRdb retains in-frame clones only, with some absent. The sample lists about 90,000 clones, about nine tenths seen once, with 2.5% to 3.5% in the top ten. Study findings and constraints: Sources of repertoire differences remain undefined, possibly disease activity or prior therapy.

V dropped 2 bases and J dropped 7 bases, with 9 bases sitting between them. Germline V lookup: CDR1 MNHEY, CDR2 SMNVEV (reference sequence). The CDR3 is 14 residues long. The rearrangement uses TRBV27 and TRBJ1-6; D uncertain. The sequence came from a human donor with classical Hodgkin lymphoma. The sequencing used peripheral blood mononuclear cells (PBMCs), collected before the fourth cycle of nivolumab. The CDR3: CASSLGQSNSPLHF. Written as DNA, the CDR3 is TGTGCCAGCAGTTTAGGGCAGAGCAATTCACCCCTCCACTTT.